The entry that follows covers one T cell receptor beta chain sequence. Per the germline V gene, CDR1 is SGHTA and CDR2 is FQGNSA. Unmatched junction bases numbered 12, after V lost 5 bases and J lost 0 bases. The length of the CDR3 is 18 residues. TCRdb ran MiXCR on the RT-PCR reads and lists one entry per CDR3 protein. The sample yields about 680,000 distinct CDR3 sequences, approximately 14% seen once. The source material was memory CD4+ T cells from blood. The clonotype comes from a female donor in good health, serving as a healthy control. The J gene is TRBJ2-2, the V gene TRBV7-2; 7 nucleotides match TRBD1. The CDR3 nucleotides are TGTGCCAGCAGCCGACCCCCCGGGACAGTCACGAACACCGGGGAGCTGTTTTTT. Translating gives CASSRPPGTVTNTGELFF.